This T cell receptor beta chain is drawn from a study of T-cell memory formation after mild COVID-19. About the research overall: For the most part, TCR clusters were specific to one donor. Study results and limitations: A subset of responding clones appeared in pre-infection memory, suggesting cross-reactive memory joined. The study found balanced CD4/CD8 in clones contracting day 15 to 85 and a CD4+ lean in later expanders.

TCR alpha and TCR beta cDNA libraries with sample barcodes and UMIs came from 5'RACE using constant-segment primers. TCRdb reanalysed the 5' RACE reads using MiXCR and keeps one entry per CDR3 protein. The top ten clones hold about 22% of a sample with about 360,000 distinct CDR3 sequences, under 15% of them seen once. The CDR3 runs 15 residues. Germline V lookup: CDR1 SGHTS, CDR2 YDEGEE. Germline trimming cut 4 bases from V and 2 bases from J; bases unmatched to any gene: 8. This clonotype was counted a few times. What it recognizes is unknown. This sequence was found in a man younger than 30 who had mild COVID-19 (a few samples of this study predate the infection). Cell type and time point are not known. This sequence joins TRBV5-8 and TRBJ1-1; 7 nucleotides match TRBD1. The sequencing input was PBMCs or a T cell subset sorted from them (not recorded which). The CDR3: CASSRGTAINTEAFF. In DNA, the CDR3 is TGTGCCAGCAGCCGTGGGACAGCGATAAACACTGAAGCTTTCTTT.